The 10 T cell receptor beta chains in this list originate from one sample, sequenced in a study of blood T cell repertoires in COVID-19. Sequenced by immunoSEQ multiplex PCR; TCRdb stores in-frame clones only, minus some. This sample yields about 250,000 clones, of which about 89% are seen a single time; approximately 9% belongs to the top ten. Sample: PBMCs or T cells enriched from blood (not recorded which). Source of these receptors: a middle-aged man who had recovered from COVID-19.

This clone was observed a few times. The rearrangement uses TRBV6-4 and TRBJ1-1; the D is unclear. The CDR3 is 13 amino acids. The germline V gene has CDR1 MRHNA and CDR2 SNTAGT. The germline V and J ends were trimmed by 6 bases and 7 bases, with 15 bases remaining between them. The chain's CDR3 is CASRDTNNYEAFF. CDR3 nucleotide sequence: TGTGCCAGCAGAGACACTAATAATTATGAAGCTTTCTTT.

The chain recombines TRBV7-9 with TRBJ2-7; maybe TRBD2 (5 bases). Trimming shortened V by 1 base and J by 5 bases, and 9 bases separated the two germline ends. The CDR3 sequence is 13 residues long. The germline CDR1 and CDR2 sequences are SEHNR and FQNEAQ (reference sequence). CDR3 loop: CASSLVSADEQYF. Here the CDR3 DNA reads TGTGCCAGCAGCTTAGTGTCAGCGGACGAGCAGTACTTC.

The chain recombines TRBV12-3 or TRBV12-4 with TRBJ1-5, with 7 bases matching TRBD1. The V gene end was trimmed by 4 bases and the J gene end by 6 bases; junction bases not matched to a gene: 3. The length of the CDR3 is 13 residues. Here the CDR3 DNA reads TGTGCCAGCAGTTCAGGGGGGCGTCAGCCCCAGCATTTT. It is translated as CASSSGGRQPQHF.

The CDR3 here is CASRMVYEQYF. In DNA form, the CDR3 reads TGTGCCAGCAGAATGGTCTATGAGCAGTACTTC. This rearrangement joins TRBV11-2 to TRBJ2-7, with unresolved D. This CDR3 region has 11 residues. Trimming shortened V by 6 bases and J by 7 bases, and 10 bases separated the two germline ends. Germline V gene sequence: CDR1 SGHAT, CDR2 FQNNGV.

The CDR3 loop reads CASSPLGFGTGSPNEQFF. CDR3 in DNA: TGTGCCAGCTCACCATTGGGGTTCGGGACAGGGAGTCCGAATGAGCAGTTCTTC. The V call is TRBV18, the J call TRBJ2-1, with 9 bases that match TRBD1. The V gene end was trimmed by 2 bases and the J gene end by 7 bases; junction bases not matched to a gene: 15. Germline loops: CDR1 KGHSH, CDR2 LQKENI. CDR3 length: 18 amino acids.

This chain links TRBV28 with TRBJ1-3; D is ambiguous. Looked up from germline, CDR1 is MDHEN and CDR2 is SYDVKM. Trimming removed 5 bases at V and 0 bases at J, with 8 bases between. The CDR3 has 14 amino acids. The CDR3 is CASSALVSGNTIYF. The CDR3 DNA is TGTGCCAGCAGTGCACTGGTCTCTGGAAACACCATATATTTT.

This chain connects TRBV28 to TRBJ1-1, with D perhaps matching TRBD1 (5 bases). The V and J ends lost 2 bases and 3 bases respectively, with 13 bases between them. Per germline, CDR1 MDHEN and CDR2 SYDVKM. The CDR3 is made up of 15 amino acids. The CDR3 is CASSLGRKGDTEAFF. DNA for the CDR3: TGTGCCAGCAGTTTAGGGCGGAAAGGGGACACTGAAGCTTTCTTT. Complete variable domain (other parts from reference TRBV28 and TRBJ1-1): DVKVTQSSRYLVKRTGEKVFLECVQDMDHENMFWYRQDPGLGLRLIYFSYDVKMKEKGDIPEGYSVSREKKERFSLILESASTNQTSMYLCASSLGRKGDTEAFFGQGTRLTVV.

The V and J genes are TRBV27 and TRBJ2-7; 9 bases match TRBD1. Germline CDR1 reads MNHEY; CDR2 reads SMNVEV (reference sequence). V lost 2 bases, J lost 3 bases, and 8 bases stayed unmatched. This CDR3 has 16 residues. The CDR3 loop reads CASSLDPRTGDYEQYF. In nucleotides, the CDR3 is TGTGCCAGCAGTTTAGACCCCCGGACAGGGGACTACGAGCAGTACTTC.

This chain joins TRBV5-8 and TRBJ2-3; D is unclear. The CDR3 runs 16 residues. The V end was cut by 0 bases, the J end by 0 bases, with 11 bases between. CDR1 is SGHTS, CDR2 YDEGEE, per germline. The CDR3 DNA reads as TGTGCCAGCAGCTTGGGTAGGCCGCGGAGCACAGATACGCAGTATTTT. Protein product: CASSLGRPRSTDTQYF.

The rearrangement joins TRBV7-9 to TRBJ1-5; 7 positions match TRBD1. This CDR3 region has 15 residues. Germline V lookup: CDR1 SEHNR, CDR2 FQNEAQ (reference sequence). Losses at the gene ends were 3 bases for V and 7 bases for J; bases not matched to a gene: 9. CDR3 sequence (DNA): TGTGCCAGCAGCTTGGAGGGGGCCAGGGGACAGCCCCAGCATTTT. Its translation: CASSLEGARGQPQHF.